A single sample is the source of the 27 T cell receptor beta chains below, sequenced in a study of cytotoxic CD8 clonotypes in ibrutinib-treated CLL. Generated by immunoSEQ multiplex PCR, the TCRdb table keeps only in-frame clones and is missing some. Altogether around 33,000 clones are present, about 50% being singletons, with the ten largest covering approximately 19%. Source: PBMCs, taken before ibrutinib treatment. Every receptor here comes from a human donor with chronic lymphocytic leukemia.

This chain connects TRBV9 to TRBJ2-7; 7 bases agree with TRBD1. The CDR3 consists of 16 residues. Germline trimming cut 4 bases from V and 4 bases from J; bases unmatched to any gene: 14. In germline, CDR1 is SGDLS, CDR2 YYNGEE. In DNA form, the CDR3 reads TGTGCCAGCAGCACGTCAACCGGACAGGTAAATTACGAGCAGTACTTC. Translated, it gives CASSTSTGQVNYEQYF.

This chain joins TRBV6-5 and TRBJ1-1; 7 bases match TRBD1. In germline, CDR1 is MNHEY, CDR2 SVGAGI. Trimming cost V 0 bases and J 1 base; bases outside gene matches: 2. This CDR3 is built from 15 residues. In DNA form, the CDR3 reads TGTGCCAGCAGTTACTCGAGGGACAGGAACACTGAAGCTTTCTTT. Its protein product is CASSYSRDRNTEAFF.

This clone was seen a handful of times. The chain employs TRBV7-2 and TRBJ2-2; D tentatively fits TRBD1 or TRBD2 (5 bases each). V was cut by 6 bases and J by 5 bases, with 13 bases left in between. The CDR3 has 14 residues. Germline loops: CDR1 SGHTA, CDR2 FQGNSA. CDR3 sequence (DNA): TGTGCCAGCAGTGGGACGTTAGGAACCGGGGAGCTGTTTTTT. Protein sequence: CASSGTLGTGELFF.

The CDR3 reads CASSNPSGGINTGELFF. DNA of the CDR3: TGCGCCAGCAGCAATCCTAGCGGGGGGATAAACACCGGGGAGCTGTTTTTT. The rearrangement uses TRBV5-1 and TRBJ2-2, with 11 bases identical to TRBD2. The CDR3 length is 17 residues. Germline V CDR1 and CDR2: SGHRS, YFSETQ. The trim removed 4 bases at V and 2 bases at J, leaving 7 bases unmatched.

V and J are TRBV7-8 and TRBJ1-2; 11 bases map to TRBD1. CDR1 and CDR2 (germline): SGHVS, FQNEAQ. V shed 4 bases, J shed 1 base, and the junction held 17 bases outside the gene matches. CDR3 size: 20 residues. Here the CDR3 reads CASSSPVTLVGTGGNYGYTF. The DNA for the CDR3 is TGTGCCAGCAGCTCTCCCGTTACCCTGGTTGGGACAGGGGGTAACTATGGCTACACCTTC.

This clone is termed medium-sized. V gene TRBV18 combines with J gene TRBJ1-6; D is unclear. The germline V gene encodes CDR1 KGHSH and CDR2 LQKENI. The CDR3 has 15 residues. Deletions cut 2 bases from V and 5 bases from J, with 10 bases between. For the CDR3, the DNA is TGTGCCAGCTCACCAGGTAACAGAAATAATTCACCCCTCCACTTT. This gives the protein CASSPGNRNNSPLHF.

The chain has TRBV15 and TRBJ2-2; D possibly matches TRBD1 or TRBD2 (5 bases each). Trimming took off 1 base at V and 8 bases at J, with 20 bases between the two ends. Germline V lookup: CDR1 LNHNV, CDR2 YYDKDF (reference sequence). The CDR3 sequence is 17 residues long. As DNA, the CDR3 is TGTGCCACCAGCAGAGCCCGGGACGGATTGAGCGCGGGGGAGCTGTTTTTT. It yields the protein CATSRARDGLSAGELFF.

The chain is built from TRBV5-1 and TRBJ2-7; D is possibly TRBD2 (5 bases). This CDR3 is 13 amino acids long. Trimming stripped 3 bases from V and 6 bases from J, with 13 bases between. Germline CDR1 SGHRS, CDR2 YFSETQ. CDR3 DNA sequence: TGCGCCAGCAGCTCGATGCTAGCAGGCGAGCAGTACTTC. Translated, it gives CASSSMLAGEQYF.

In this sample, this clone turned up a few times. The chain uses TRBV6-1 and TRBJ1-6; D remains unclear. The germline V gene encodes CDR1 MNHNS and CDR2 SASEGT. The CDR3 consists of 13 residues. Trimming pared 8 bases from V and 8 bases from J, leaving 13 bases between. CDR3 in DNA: TGTGCCAGCGGAAGGGAATTAGATTCACCCCTCCACTTT. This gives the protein CASGRELDSPLHF.

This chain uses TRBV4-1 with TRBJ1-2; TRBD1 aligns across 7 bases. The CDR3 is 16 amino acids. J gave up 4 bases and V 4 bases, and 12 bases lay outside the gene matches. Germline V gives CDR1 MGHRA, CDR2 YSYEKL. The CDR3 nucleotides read TGCGCCAGCAGCCCTCAGGGGGGGGGCCCAGGCTATGGCTACACCTTC. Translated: CASSPQGGGPGYGYTF.

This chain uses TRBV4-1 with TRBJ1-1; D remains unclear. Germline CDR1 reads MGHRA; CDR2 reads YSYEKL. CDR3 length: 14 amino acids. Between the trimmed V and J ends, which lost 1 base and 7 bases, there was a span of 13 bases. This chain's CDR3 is CASSQVLGSSEAFF. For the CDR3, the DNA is TGCGCCAGCAGCCAAGTCCTAGGTAGCAGTGAAGCTTTCTTT.

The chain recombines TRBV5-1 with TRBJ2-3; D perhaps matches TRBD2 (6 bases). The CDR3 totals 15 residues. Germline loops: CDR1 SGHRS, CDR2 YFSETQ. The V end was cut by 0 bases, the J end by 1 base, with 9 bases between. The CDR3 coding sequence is TGCGCCAGCAGCTTGGGTGGGACTGGCACAGATACGCAGTATTTT. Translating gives CASSLGGTGTDTQYF.

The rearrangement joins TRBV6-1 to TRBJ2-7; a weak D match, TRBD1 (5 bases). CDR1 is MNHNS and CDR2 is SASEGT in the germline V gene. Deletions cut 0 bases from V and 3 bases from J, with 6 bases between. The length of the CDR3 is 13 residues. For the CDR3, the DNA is TGTGCCAGCAGTGAAGCAGGGGACTACGAGCAGTACTTC. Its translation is CASSEAGDYEQYF.

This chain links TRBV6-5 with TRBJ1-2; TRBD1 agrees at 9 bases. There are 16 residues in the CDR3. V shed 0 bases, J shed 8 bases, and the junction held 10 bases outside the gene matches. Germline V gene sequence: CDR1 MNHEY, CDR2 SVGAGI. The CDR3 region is CASSYSAHRGPWGYTF. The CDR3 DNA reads TGTGCCAGCAGTTACTCGGCTCACAGGGGGCCCTGGGGCTACACCTTC.

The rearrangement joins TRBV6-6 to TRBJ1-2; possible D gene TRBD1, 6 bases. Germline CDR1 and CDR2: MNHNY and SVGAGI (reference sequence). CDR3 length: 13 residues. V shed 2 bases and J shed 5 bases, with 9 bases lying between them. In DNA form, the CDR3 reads TGTGCCAGCAGTTACCCGGACAGATATGGCTACACCTTC. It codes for CASSYPDRYGYTF.

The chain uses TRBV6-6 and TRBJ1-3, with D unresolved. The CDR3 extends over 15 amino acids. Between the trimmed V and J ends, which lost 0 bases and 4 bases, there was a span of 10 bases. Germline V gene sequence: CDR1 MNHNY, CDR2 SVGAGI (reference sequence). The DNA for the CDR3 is TGTGCCAGCAGTTACTCATCACAAGGGGGAAACACCATATATTTT. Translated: CASSYSSQGGNTIYF.

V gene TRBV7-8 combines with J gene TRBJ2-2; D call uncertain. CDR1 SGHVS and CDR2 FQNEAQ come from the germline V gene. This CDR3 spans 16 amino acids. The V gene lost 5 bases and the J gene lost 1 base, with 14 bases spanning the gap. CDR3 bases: TGTGCCAGCAGCACTACTCGACGGATGAACACCGGGGAGCTGTTTTTT. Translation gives CASSTTRRMNTGELFF. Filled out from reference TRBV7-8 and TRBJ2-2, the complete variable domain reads GAGVSQSPRYKVAKRGQDVALRCDPISGHVSLFWYQQALGQGPEFLTYFQNEAQLDKSGLPSDRFFAERPEGSVSTLKIQRTQQEDSAVYLCASSTTRRMNTGELFFGEGSRLTVL.

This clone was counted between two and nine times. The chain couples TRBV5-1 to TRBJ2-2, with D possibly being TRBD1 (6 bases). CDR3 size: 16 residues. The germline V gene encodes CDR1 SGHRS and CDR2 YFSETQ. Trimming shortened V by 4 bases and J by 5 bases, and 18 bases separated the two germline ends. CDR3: CASSVLGQTKTGELFF. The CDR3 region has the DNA TGCGCCAGCAGCGTCCTTGGACAGACCAAAACCGGGGAGCTGTTTTTT.

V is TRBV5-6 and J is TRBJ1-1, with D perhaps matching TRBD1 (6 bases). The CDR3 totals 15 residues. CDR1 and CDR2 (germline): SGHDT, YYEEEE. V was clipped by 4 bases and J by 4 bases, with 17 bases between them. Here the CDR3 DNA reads TGTGCCAGCAGCCCCGGCTGGGGGGCGGGCACTGAAGCTTTCTTT. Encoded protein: CASSPGWGAGTEAFF.

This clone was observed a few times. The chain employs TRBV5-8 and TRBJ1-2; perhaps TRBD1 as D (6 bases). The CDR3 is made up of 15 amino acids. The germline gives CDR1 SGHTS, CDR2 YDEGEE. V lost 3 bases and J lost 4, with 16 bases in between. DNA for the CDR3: TGTGCCAGCAGCTGGGGAGGGCGCAGGGGCTATGGCTACACCTTC. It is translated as CASSWGGRRGYGYTF.

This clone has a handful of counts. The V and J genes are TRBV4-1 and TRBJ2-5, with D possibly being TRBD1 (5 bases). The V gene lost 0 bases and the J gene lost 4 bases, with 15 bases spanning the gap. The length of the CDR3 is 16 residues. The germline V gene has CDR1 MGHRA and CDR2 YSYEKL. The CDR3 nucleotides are TGCGCCAGCAGCCAAGATTGGCAGGGTGAGGCAGAGACCCAGTACTTC. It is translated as CASSQDWQGEAETQYF.

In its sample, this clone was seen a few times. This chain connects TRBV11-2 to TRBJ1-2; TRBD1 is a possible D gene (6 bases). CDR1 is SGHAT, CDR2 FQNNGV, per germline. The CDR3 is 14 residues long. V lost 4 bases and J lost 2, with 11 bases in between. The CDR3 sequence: CASSSATGNYGYTF. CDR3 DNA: TGTGCCAGCAGCTCAGCAACAGGGAACTATGGCTACACCTTC.

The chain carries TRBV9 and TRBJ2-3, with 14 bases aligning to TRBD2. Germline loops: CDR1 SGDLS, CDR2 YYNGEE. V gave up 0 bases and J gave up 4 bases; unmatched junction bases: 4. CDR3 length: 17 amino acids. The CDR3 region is CASSVDSTSGGADTQYF. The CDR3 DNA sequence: TGTGCCAGCAGCGTAGATTCGACTAGCGGGGGGGCAGATACGCAGTATTTT.

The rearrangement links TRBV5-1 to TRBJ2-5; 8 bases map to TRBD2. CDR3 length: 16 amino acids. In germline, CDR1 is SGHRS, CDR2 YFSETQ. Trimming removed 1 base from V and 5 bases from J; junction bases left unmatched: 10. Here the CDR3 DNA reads TGCGCCAGCAGCTTGAGGTCGGGGGGGGCCGACGAGACCCAGTACTTC. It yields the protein CASSLRSGGADETQYF.

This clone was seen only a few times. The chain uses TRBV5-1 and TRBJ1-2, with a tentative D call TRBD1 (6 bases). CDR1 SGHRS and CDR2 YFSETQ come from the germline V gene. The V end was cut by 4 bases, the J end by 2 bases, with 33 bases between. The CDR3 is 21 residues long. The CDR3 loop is CASSPRSGRGLGGGTNYGYTF. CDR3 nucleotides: TGCGCCAGCAGCCCCCGCTCCGGCCGGGGGCTGGGAGGAGGGACCAACTATGGCTACACCTTC.

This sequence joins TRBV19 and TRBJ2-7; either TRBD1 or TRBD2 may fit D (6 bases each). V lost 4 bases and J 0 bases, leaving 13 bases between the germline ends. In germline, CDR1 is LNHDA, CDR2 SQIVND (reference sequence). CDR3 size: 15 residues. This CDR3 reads CASSNRARGSYEQYF. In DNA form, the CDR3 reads TGTGCCAGTAGTAACAGGGCGCGGGGCTCCTACGAGCAGTACTTC.

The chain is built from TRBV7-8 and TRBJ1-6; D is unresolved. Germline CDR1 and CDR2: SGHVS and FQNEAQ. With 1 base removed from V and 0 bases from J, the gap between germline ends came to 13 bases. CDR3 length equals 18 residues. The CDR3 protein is CASSLDPSPSSYNSPLHF. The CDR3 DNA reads TGTGCCAGCAGCTTAGATCCCTCCCCGAGCTCCTATAATTCACCCCTCCACTTT.